One and the same sample provided the 16 T cell receptor beta chains below, sequenced in a study of metastatic and nonmetastatic thyroid tumors. TCRdb reanalyzed the PCR reads with MiXCR. The data show 25,000 to 35,000 clones, about a sixth seen once. Nobody among the patients had been given any treatment before thyroid surgery. Input material: blood. Source of these receptors: a female donor with papillary thyroid cancer or a benign thyroid nodule (not recorded which). Some clones in this sample may be carry-over from other donors' samples.

This clone has more than one count but fewer than ten. A much larger clone differs from this one at a single base, so this may be a read error. The chain is built from TRBV5-6 and TRBJ2-5, with D perhaps matching TRBD2 (6 bases). Germline V gives CDR1 SGHDT, CDR2 YYEEEE. The CDR3 runs to 13 residues. V gave up 0 bases and J gave up 4 bases, with 7 bases separating them. The CDR3 DNA follows: TGTGCCAGCAGCTTGGGGGGGGTAGAGACCCAGTACTTC. Encoded protein: CASSLGGVETQYF.

This clone was detected ten times or more. The rearrangement uses TRBV28 and TRBJ2-5, with D perhaps matching TRBD2 (5 bases). CDR1 MDHEN and CDR2 SYDVKM come from the germline V gene. Trimming cost V 3 bases and J 5 bases, with 10 bases left between them. The CDR3 length is 13 residues. For the CDR3, the DNA is TGTGCCAGCAGTTTTCTTAGCGTGGAGACCCAGTACTTC. Translated: CASSFLSVETQYF.

This clone was picked up many times. The chain recombines TRBV5-4 with TRBJ2-2; 12 bases are a match to TRBD1. The CDR3 runs to 17 residues. V lost 0 bases, J lost 6 bases, and 6 bases stayed unmatched. Germline lookup yields CDR1 SGHNT and CDR2 YYREEE (reference sequence). The DNA of the CDR3 is TGTGCCAGCAGCTTGGTTGGGACAGGGGGCGGATCCGGGGAGCTGTTTTTT. Its translation is CASSLVGTGGGSGELFF.

This clone appeared many times. The gene calls are TRBV18 and TRBJ2-2; no clear D. Germline CDR1 is KGHSH and CDR2 is LQKENI. The CDR3 is 17 residues long. Trimming took 3 bases from V and 3 from J, leaving 17 bases between them. CDR3 sequence (DNA): TGTGCCAGCTCACCTTCGTTGGAAGAGGTAGACACCGGGGAGCTGTTTTTT. Its translation is CASSPSLEEVDTGELFF. Full variable domain (remainder filled in from reference TRBV18 and TRBJ2-2): NAGVMQNPRHLVRRRGQEARLRCSPMKGHSHVYWYRQLPEEGLKFMVYLQKENIIDESGMPKERFSAEFPKEGPSILRIQQVVRGDSAAYFCASSPSLEEVDTGELFFGEGSRLTVL.

This clone was seen ten or more times. The chain combines TRBV7-6 with TRBJ1-1; D perhaps matches TRBD1 (5 bases). This CDR3 spans 12 amino acids. Germline loops: CDR1 SGHVS, CDR2 FNYEAQ. V dropped 3 bases and J dropped 8 bases, with 10 bases sitting between them. CDR3 in DNA: TGTGCCAGCAGCTTTCCCGGGGCGGAAGCTTTCTTT. Translated: CASSFPGAEAFF.

The sample holds many counts of this clone. The chain links TRBV11-2 to TRBJ2-5; no clear D gene. Looked up from germline, CDR1 is SGHAT and CDR2 is FQNNGV. This CDR3 is built from 14 residues. Trimming took off 2 bases at V and 1 base at J, with 8 bases between the two ends. The CDR3 coding sequence is TGTGCCAGCAGCTTATCTCGTGCCCAAGAGACCCAGTACTTC. Protein: CASSLSRAQETQYF.

This clone was detected ten times or more. The chain recombines TRBV12-3 or TRBV12-4 with TRBJ2-3; D uncertain. This CDR3 comprises 13 residues. V was cut by 5 bases and J by 5 bases, with 11 bases left in between. CDR3 loop: CASSPQVLDTQYF. The DNA of the CDR3 is TGTGCCAGCAGTCCCCAAGTATTAGATACGCAGTATTTT.

This clone was seen at least ten times. This chain uses TRBV18 with TRBJ1-1, with 9 nucleotides matching TRBD1. The ends lost 6 bases at V and 0 bases at J; junction bases unmatched: 5. CDR3 size: 15 residues. Germline CDR1 reads KGHSH; CDR2 reads LQKENI. The CDR3 DNA reads as TGTGCCAGCTCGTCCGACAGGGGGGTGAACACTGAAGCTTTCTTT. Translated: CASSSDRGVNTEAFF. The variable domain in full, completed from reference TRBV18 and TRBJ1-1, reads NAGVMQNPRHLVRRRGQEARLRCSPMKGHSHVYWYRQLPEEGLKFMVYLQKENIIDESGMPKERFSAEFPKEGPSILRIQQVVRGDSAAYFCASSSDRGVNTEAFFGQGTRLTVV.

This clone was picked up many times. Other nucleotide sequences in the sample specify the same CDR3. DNA for the CDR3: TGTGCCAGCAGCCGCGGGGGGTACCCGGGAGAGACCCAGTACTTC. Protein product: CASSRGGYPGETQYF. The chain employs TRBV27 and TRBJ2-5; 8 bases align to TRBD2. V was pared by 6 bases and J by 4 bases, with 10 bases of the junction left unmatched. The CDR3 runs to 15 residues. Germline lookup yields CDR1 MNHEY and CDR2 SMNVEV (reference sequence).

Many counts were recorded for this clone. The V and J genes are TRBV30 and TRBJ1-2, with unresolved D. The CDR3 has 15 amino acids. Trimming took off 0 bases at V and 7 bases at J, with 18 bases between the two ends. CDR1 and CDR2 (germline): GTSNPN, SVGIG (reference sequence). The CDR3 is CAWSVGGGRKVGYTF. CDR3 sequence (DNA): TGTGCCTGGAGTGTAGGCGGCGGCAGAAAGGTTGGCTACACCTTC. Full variable domain (remainder filled in from reference TRBV30 and TRBJ1-2): SQTIHQWPATLVQPVGSPLSLECTVEGTSNPNLYWYRQAAGRGLQLLFYSVGIGQISSEVPQNLSASRPQDRQFILSSKKLLLSDSGFYLCAWSVGGGRKVGYTFGSGTRLTVV.

The table lists this clone with many counts. The genes are TRBV5-1 and TRBJ2-2, with D tentatively TRBD1 (6 bases). Germline V gives CDR1 SGHRS, CDR2 YFSETQ. Between the trimmed V and J ends, which lost 0 bases and 2 bases, there was a span of 8 bases. This CDR3 region has 15 residues. DNA of the CDR3: TGCGCCAGCAGCTTGGAGGACAGTAACACCGGGGAGCTGTTTTTT. It is translated as CASSLEDSNTGELFF.

This clone was seen ten or more times. The chain combines TRBV15 with TRBJ2-2; D is unresolved. The CDR3 runs to 15 residues. V was trimmed by 1 base and J by 6 bases, leaving 12 bases between them. Germline CDR1 reads LNHNV; CDR2 reads YYDKDF (reference sequence). The CDR3 nucleotides read TGTGCCACCAGCAGAGTCATGGGTTTGGCCGGGGAGCTGTTTTTT. It specifies CATSRVMGLAGELFF.

This clone showed up many times. The chain links TRBV6-1 to TRBJ2-5; D gene ambiguous. Trimming removed 6 bases from V and 6 bases from J, with 11 bases in between. CDR3 length equals 12 residues. Germline CDR1 MNHNS, CDR2 SASEGT. Here the CDR3 reads CASSSGRQTQYF. In DNA, the CDR3 is TGTGCCAGCAGCTCAGGACGGCAGACCCAGTACTTC.

This clone was seen repeatedly, ten times or more. The chain employs TRBV6-1 and TRBJ1-4; no clear D. Germline V gives CDR1 MNHNS, CDR2 SASEGT. V dropped 6 bases and J dropped 2 bases, with 7 bases sitting between them. The CDR3 loop spans 13 amino acids. DNA of the CDR3: TGTGCCAGCAGCGGTGGTACTAATGAAAAACTGTTTTTT. Residues: CASSGGTNEKLFF.

This clone occurred many times. The V gene is TRBV6-5, the J gene TRBJ2-3, with TRBD2 identical over 9 bases. V lost 2 bases, J lost 10 bases, and 4 bases stayed unmatched. The CDR3 loop spans 13 amino acids. In germline, CDR1 is MNHEY, CDR2 SVGAGI. The CDR3 bases are TGTGCCAGCAGTTACATAGCGGGGGTGGCGCAGTATTTT. This sequence encodes CASSYIAGVAQYF.

This clone was picked up many times. This sequence joins TRBV19 and TRBJ2-2, with no clear D. CDR1 and CDR2 (germline): LNHDA, SQIVND (reference sequence). Trimming removed 3 bases from V and 4 bases from J, with 0 bases in between. The CDR3 extends over 11 amino acids. In DNA, the CDR3 is TGTGCCAGTAGTATCACCGGGGAGCTGTTTTTT. It translates to CASSITGELFF.